The entry that follows covers one TCR beta chain sequence. The target antigen is unknown. This CDR3 comprises 14 residues. The V gene's germline CDR1 is SGHAT and CDR2 FQNNGV. After removal of 4 bases from V and 9 bases from J, the junction contained 6 bases not matched to a gene. The data stem from a study of long-term antiretroviral therapy in people with HIV. Study-level background: The oldest specimens predate the 2015 immediate-ART recommendation by about a decade.

Notes on the study in general: Patients on ART gained diversity, which nonetheless stayed below transplant donor controls. Clones expanded before ART dominated the repertoire at all time points.

Version v3.0 of the immunoSEQ assay ran at survey level. The method was immunoSEQ multiplex PCR; TCRdb's version includes in-frame clones alone and lacks a portion of them. This table holds about 35,000 clones, 60% to 75% found once. This sample comprised unsorted PBMCs, obtained 3 years after starting antiretroviral therapy. The source is a man aged 45-60 years with HIV. This chain joins TRBV11-2 and TRBJ2-5, with 12 bases lining up with TRBD1. CDR3 loop: CASSSGTGGRAQYF. In nucleotides, the CDR3 is TGTGCCAGCAGCTCCGGGACAGGGGGCCGGGCCCAGTACTTC.